The T cell receptor (beta chain) under discussion was sequenced for a study of draining lymph node invasion in breast cancer (dated by TCRdb to 2019 to 2021). About the study as a whole: Nodal metastasis was diagnosed by histology and cytokeratin immunohistochemistry and confirmed by EpCAM/CD45 flow cytometry. In a separate targeted assay, sorted memory regulatory T cells and memory conventional CD4 T cells were compared across breast cancer tissues by bulk TCR-beta CDR3 sequencing. From every patient, the primary tumor plus matched non-invaded and tumor-invaded tumor-draining lymph nodes were collected, and both Treg and Tconv subsets were profiled. In the separate targeted TCR sequencing, lymph nodes from roughly five patients were covered, and primary tumors were sequenced for three of those patients.

Deletion took 3 bases off V and 4 bases off J, with a span of 15 bases between the germline ends. Measured from the cysteine to the phenylalanine, the CDR3 is 15 residues long. Only CDR3 DNA is held: 45 bases, read in frame from base 1. The germline V gene gives CDR1 as ENHRY and CDR2 as SYGVKD. Receptor libraries were prepared by bulk RNA-seq. Sequencing used an Illumina HiSeq 2500. Processing in the source paper ran as follows. In the separate targeted TCR-seq dataset, CDR3 sequences were extracted from raw reads and quantified using MiXCR version 2.1.5 with default parameters. Each TCR-beta clone in the separate targeted TCR-seq dataset was defined by the V gene, J gene and CDR3 sequence taken together. The separate targeted TCR-seq dataset was filtered by first dropping clones with fewer than three counts and then keeping only the 90% most strongly expressed clones in each sample. In the separate targeted TCR-seq dataset, Treg-Tconv overlap was calculated per tissue as the number of shared clones divided by the total number of Treg clones, multiplied by 100. TCRdb's own reprocessing of the public reads used fastp at Q25 and MiXCR and kept productive beta chains. Identical CDR3 proteins give one entry, which carries the most common genes and DNA. The V and J calls, along with clone size, are taken from TCRdb and not from the paper's own processing. The sample table lists several thousand distinct CDR3 sequences, around 79% of them with a count of one. The biggest ten clones account for about 1.8% of the sample.

On this clonotype: The antigen it binds to is not known. One base away there is no much larger clone; base qualities are not given.

CD4+ CD45RA- CD25- cells were sorted as memory conventional CD4 T cells. Tumor-draining lymph nodes were classified as non-invaded or invaded according to the absence or presence of metastatic tumor cells. T cells were pre-enriched with a Miltenyi Pan T Cell isolation kit before staining and sorting. Primary tumors were characterized by immunohistochemistry for estrogen receptor, progesterone receptor, HER2 and Ki-67. Fresh surgical tissue was processed within a few hours after surgery by cutting into small fragments. Tissue fragments were enzymatically digested with Liberase TL plus DNase for about 20 minutes and filtered through a 40-micrometer strainer. Sorting used a BD FACS Aria II with roughly 96-99% purity, after DAPI live/dead staining. Sorted cells were lysed in TCL buffer, and RNA was purified with a Norgen Single Cell RNA purification kit including DNase treatment. General study outcomes and caveats: Some of the top 100 tumor clones were detected in invaded and non-invaded nodes, suggesting recirculation between tumor and draining nodes. Per tissue, roughly 12-22% of Treg TCRs were found to be shared with Tconvs, and this sharing was interpreted as suggesting peripheral Treg induction. Tracking the tumor top-100 clones was possible in just a couple of patients. According to the targeted TCR-seq data, Tregs appeared to be more clonally expanded than Tconvs in every tissue, and both subsets had lower diversity in tumor than in lymph nodes. TCRs shared between the Treg and Tconv subsets were viewed as suggestive of, but not proof of, a common clonal origin. The data could not determine whether Treg conversion took place in a particular organ or whether converted Tregs recirculated between nodes and tumor.

This receptor was obtained from a female donor with luminal breast cancer. The V gene is TRBV10-3 and the J gene is TRBJ1-1; TRBD1 is perhaps the D gene, given 5 matching bases. The sequencing input was sorted memory CD4+ effector T cells from a lymph node. This sample's cell subset or site label indicates: CD45RA-negative sorted CD4+ T cells (memory Tconv or effector/memory Treg). The CDR3 protein is CAISDGAGGGTEAFF. The sequenced DNA: TGTGCCATCAGTGATGGTGCGGGGGGTGGCACTGAAGCTTTCTTT.